The rows below give T cell receptor beta chains drawn from one sample of a study of cytomegalovirus exposure and HLA in healthy donors. Profiled with immunoSEQ multiplex PCR; TCRdb holds only in-frame clones, not every one. Found here are 170,000 or so clones, roughly 82% of them singletons; the top ten hold under 8%. The sample comprised PBMCs. Source of these receptors: a man aged 50 to 59 in good health and CMV-seropositive. The CDR3 runs from the conserved cysteine through the conserved F or W. Fields, in order: V gene, D gene, CDR3 length, clone size, J gene, CDR3 protein, CDR3 DNA. A D gene is named only where the DNA matches it firmly. Clone size is given for some rows only: seen once, a few or many times, or a class if the clone is expanded.

>TRBV2|TRBD1|15|.|TRBJ2-2
CASTETGGAAGELFF
TGTGCCAGCACCGAGACAGGGGGCGCGGCCGGGGAGCTGTTTTTT
>TRBV7-7|.|13|.|TRBJ2-5
CASSLPGSETQYF
TGTGCCAGCAGCCTTCCGGGATCGGAGACCCAGTACTTC
>TRBV9|TRBD1|14|few|TRBJ1-2
CASSVEVTGDGYTF
TGTGCCAGCAGCGTAGAGGTTACAGGGGATGGCTACACCTTC
>TRBV15|TRBD1|14|few|TRBJ1-6
CATSSGTANSPLHF
TGTGCCACCAGCAGCGGGACAGCTAATTCACCCCTCCACTTT
>TRBV2|TRBD1|13|.|TRBJ1-1
CASTRGGPTEAFF
TGTGCCAGCACCCGAGGGGGCCCCACTGAAGCTTTCTTT
>TRBV19|.|15|.|TRBJ1-1
CASSPRDTLNTEAFF
TGTGCCAGTAGTCCCCGGGACACACTAAACACTGAAGCTTTCTTT
>TRBV7-9|.|16|.|TRBJ2-1
CASSLNKGLSYNEQFF
TGTGCCAGCAGCTTAAATAAAGGACTATCCTACAATGAGCAGTTCTTC
>TRBV5-1|TRBD1|15|.|TRBJ2-1
CASSTEDRGNNEQFF
TGCGCCAGCAGCACAGAGGACAGGGGAAACAATGAGCAGTTCTTC
>TRBV2|.|13|.|TRBJ2-7
CASSGDYPYEQYF
TGTGCCAGCAGCGGAGATTACCCCTACGAGCAGTACTTC
>TRBV27|TRBD1|13|.|TRBJ2-7
CASSRTGSHEQYF
TGTGCCAGCAGTCGGACAGGGAGCCACGAGCAGTACTTC
>TRBV30|TRBD2|14|.|TRBJ2-1
CAWGRGLADNEQFF
TGTGCCTGGGGGAGGGGACTAGCGGACAATGAGCAGTTCTTC
>TRBV5-1|.|15|.|TRBJ2-3
CASSFTTGVTDTQYF
TGCGCCAGCAGCTTTACGACGGGAGTGACAGATACGCAGTATTTT
>TRBV9|TRBD2|16|.|TRBJ2-3
CASSVVAGGFTDTQYF
TGTGCCAGCAGCGTAGTAGCGGGAGGGTTCACAGATACGCAGTATTTT
>TRBV5-1|TRBD1|16|.|TRBJ2-1
CASSSINRGKANEQFF
TGCGCCAGCAGCTCCATTAACAGGGGGAAGGCAAATGAGCAGTTCTTC
>TRBV7-9|.|11|.|TRBJ2-7
CASASAYEQYF
TGTGCCAGCGCTAGCGCATACGAGCAGTACTTC
>TRBV11-2|.|14|.|TRBJ2-5
CASSLSRIRETQYF
TGTGCCAGCAGCTTATCTAGAATTCGGGAGACCCAGTACTTC
>TRBV7-3|TRBD1|16|once|TRBJ1-2
CASSPDRASANLGYTF
TGTGCCAGCAGCCCGGACAGGGCCTCGGCGAATTTGGGCTACACCTTC
>TRBV5-1|TRBD1|14|.|TRBJ2-2
CASSPTGVAGELFF
TGCGCCAGCAGCCCTACAGGGGTGGCTGGGGAGCTGTTTTTT
>TRBV30|.|14|.|TRBJ1-5
CAWSESGSNQPQHF
TGTGCCTGGAGTGAATCAGGTAGCAATCAGCCCCAGCATTTT
>TRBV6-1|TRBD1|13|.|TRBJ2-7
CASSAGQGVEQYF
TGTGCCAGCAGTGCGGGACAGGGGGTCGAGCAGTACTTC
>TRBV7-9|TRBD2|16|.|TRBJ2-3
CASSTPLAPSTDTQYF
TGTGCCAGCAGCACTCCACTAGCGCCTAGCACAGATACGCAGTATTTT
>TRBV2|.|13|.|TRBJ1-3
CASTFATGNTIYF
TGTGCCAGCACGTTTGCTACCGGAAACACCATATATTTT
>TRBV11-1|TRBD1|15|.|TRBJ1-5
CASRRQGAKGQPQHF
TGTGCCAGCAGGAGACAGGGGGCGAAGGGGCAGCCCCAGCATTTT
>TRBV5-1|.|16|few|TRBJ1-1
CASSLGSRGASTEAFF
TGCGCCAGCAGCTTGGGGTCTCGGGGGGCGAGCACTGAAGCTTTCTTT
>TRBV4-1|TRBD2|12|.|TRBJ2-5
CASEGLGGTQYF
TGCGCCAGCGAGGGACTAGGGGGGACCCAGTACTTC
>TRBV4-1|TRBD2|17|few|TRBJ2-2
CASSARTSGRGTGELFF
TGCGCCAGCAGCGCCCGGACTAGCGGGAGGGGGACCGGGGAGCTGTTTTTT
>TRBV7-2|.|14|.|TRBJ2-5
CASSSLQGPETQYF
TGTGCCAGCAGCTCGCTTCAGGGTCCGGAGACCCAGTACTTC
>TRBV6-5|.|15|.|TRBJ1-4
CASSSRGGLGEKLFF
TGTGCCAGCAGTTCCCGGGGGGGGCTGGGTGAAAAACTGTTTTTT
>TRBV10-2|.|13|.|TRBJ1-2
CASAKLTNYGYTF
TGCGCCAGTGCCAAGCTTACTAACTATGGCTACACCTTC
>TRBV19|.|13|.|TRBJ1-4
CATSGLSNEKLFF
TGTGCCACTTCCGGACTTTCTAATGAAAAACTGTTTTTT
>TRBV6-6|.|15|.|TRBJ1-3
CASSYERSSGNTIYF
TGTGCCAGCAGTTACGAACGGAGCTCTGGAAACACCATATATTTT
>TRBV6-1|TRBD1|14|.|TRBJ1-5
CASRLQGRNQPQHF
TGTGCCAGCAGGCTACAGGGGCGGAATCAGCCCCAGCATTTT
>TRBV27|.|13|.|TRBJ2-7
CASSDRPSYEQYF
TGTGCCAGCAGCGACAGACCGAGCTACGAGCAGTACTTC
>TRBV19|TRBD2|16|.|TRBJ2-7
CASSISLAGGTYEQYF
TGTGCCAGTAGTATTTCTTTGGCGGGAGGGACCTACGAGCAGTACTTC
>TRBV11-2|.|13|.|TRBJ1-2
CASSKPGNYGYTF
TGTGCCAGCAGCAAACCAGGAAACTATGGCTACACCTTC
>TRBV5-1|TRBD1|14|.|TRBJ1-1
CASSTNRGRAEAFF
TGCGCCAGCAGCACCAACAGGGGGCGCGCTGAAGCTTTCTTT
>TRBV6-6|.|12|.|TRBJ1-1
CASSPGVAEAFF
TGTGCCAGCAGTCCAGGGGTCGCTGAAGCTTTCTTT
>TRBV6-5|.|15|few|TRBJ1-2
CASAQPRGILYGYTF
TGTGCCAGCGCCCAACCCCGGGGAATTTTATATGGCTACACCTTC
>TRBV27|TRBD2|16|.|TRBJ2-1
CASRFTGGSGGNEQFF
TGTGCCAGCAGATTCACGGGGGGGAGCGGGGGCAATGAGCAGTTCTTC
>TRBV9|TRBD2|15|.|TRBJ2-7
CASSGGLAGQLEQYF
TGTGCCAGCAGCGGGGGACTAGCGGGGCAACTTGAGCAGTACTTC
>TRBV7-9|.|16|.|TRBJ2-5
CASSHATLRGQETQYF
TGTGCCAGCAGCCATGCCACACTCCGGGGCCAAGAGACCCAGTACTTC
>TRBV7-6|.|15|.|TRBJ2-3
CASSFSGSSQGTQYF
TGTGCCAGCAGCTTTTCTGGCAGCTCACAGGGTACGCAGTATTTT
>TRBV5-1|.|15|once|TRBJ2-2
CASSRVTSNTGELFF
TGCGCCAGCAGTAGAGTTACTTCGAACACCGGGGAGCTGTTTTTT
>TRBV30|TRBD1|20|.|TRBJ1-2
CAWSGAGGFLTPSAGYGYTF
TGTGCCTGGAGTGGGGCAGGGGGGTTTCTAACCCCCTCGGCCGGCTATGGCTACACCTTC
>TRBV5-1|.|15|.|TRBJ2-7
CASSLSGQGNYEQYF
TGCGCCAGCAGCTTGTCAGGGCAGGGGAACTACGAGCAGTACTTC
>TRBV7-9|.|15|once|TRBJ1-5
CASSPLGSSNQPQHF
TGTGCCAGCAGCCCCCTTGGCAGTAGCAATCAGCCCCAGCATTTT
>TRBV6-1|.|13|.|TRBJ2-5
CASIVRGQETQYF
TGTGCCAGCATTGTCAGGGGCCAAGAGACCCAGTACTTC
>TRBV5-1|.|14|.|TRBJ1-2
CASSPQQGLYGYTF
TGCGCCAGCAGCCCGCAACAGGGATTATATGGCTACACCTTC
>TRBV13|.|16|.|TRBJ1-2
CASSPFRDTTNYGYTF
TGTGCCAGCAGCCCATTCCGGGACACCACTAACTATGGCTACACCTTC
>TRBV27|.|16|.|TRBJ2-6
CASSPSLGSGANVLTF
TGTGCCAGCAGTCCTAGCCTAGGGTCTGGGGCCAACGTCCTGACTTTC
>TRBV7-9|.|14|.|TRBJ2-2
CASSLETTTGELFF
TGTGCCAGCAGCTTAGAAACAACGACCGGGGAGCTGTTTTTT
>TRBV7-6|.|15|.|TRBJ1-3
CASSLDPGSGNTIYF
TGTGCCAGCAGCTTAGATCCAGGCTCTGGAAACACCATATATTTT